This section outlines one T cell receptor (beta chain) sequence together with its context. The sample belongs to a study of shared clonotypes between healthy human individuals. Profiled with immunoSEQ multiplex PCR; TCRdb holds only in-frame clones, not every one. Of about 2.1 million clones listed, 93% are singletons. This CDR3 comprises 18 residues. The V gene lost 4 bases and the J gene lost 4 bases, with 23 bases spanning the gap. Germline CDR1 and CDR2: MGHRA and YSYEKL. CD8 cells classed as naive were CD45RO-negative and positively selected for CCR7, excluding terminally differentiated effector memory CD45RA+ cells.

Specimen: naive CD8+ T cells from PBMCs. This clonotype was obtained from a man aged 18 to 30 in good health. Some clones in this sample may be carry-over from other donors' samples. The chain recombines TRBV4-1 with TRBJ1-5; D perhaps matches TRBD1 (6 bases). The CDR3 DNA sequence: TGCGCCAGCAGCCTTATAGAGGACAGATTCAATTTAAATCAGCCCCAGCATTTT. Its protein product is CASSLIEDRFNLNQPQHF.